The present TCR beta chain was sequenced within a study of technical replicates of blood from a handful of donors. The CDR3 spans 16 residues. Germline lookup yields CDR1 MGHRA and CDR2 YSYEKL. With V trimmed by 4 bases and J by 7 bases, 11 bases remained unmatched. Assay: immunoSEQ multiplex PCR; the TCRdb copy retains only in-frame clones and omits some. Of about 83,000 clones listed, 90% to 95% are singletons. The chain links TRBV4-1 to TRBJ2-2; 8 bases match TRBD2. The sequence was obtained from a human donor in good health. Material: T cells isolated from PBMCs. CDR3 region: CASSRRAGDGNGELFF. CDR3 nucleotides: TGCGCCAGCAGCCGACGAGCGGGAGATGGTAACGGGGAGCTGTTTTTT.